This T cell receptor beta chain was identified in a study of cytomegalovirus exposure and HLA in healthy donors listed by TCRdb under 2017. Regarding the study in general: An earlier analysis of some 550 of the donors reported approximately 270 Gb of sequence data and 117 million unique TCR beta sequences from about 180 million T cells. Approximately 300 gigabases of sequencing data and approximately 80 million unique TCR sequences were included in an early release covering 550 to 800 HLA-typed donors. Among the roughly 400 genotyped donors, around 81% belonged to the genetic ancestry cluster associated with self-reported Caucasian donors. The aim of the study was to test whether cataloging public T cell receptors could identify signatures of past pathogen exposure. The study profiled the T cell repertoires of 666 subjects by immunosequencing and related them to cytomegalovirus serostatus. In addition to the first cohort of approximately 650 subjects, a separate validation cohort of 120 different subjects was used. To predict cytomegalovirus infection status, the study brought together high-throughput TCR immunosequencing, statistical association of individual TCRs with disease status, and machine learning. A later analysis re-analyzed previously published TCR beta repertoires from 600 to 850 donors and added high-resolution HLA genotyping to study TCR occurrence patterns. Rather than drawing on any new phenotypic data, the later analysis identified candidate immune exposures from TCR beta sequences and the way those sequences occurred across donors. An earlier analysis of 500 to 650 of the donors applied high-throughput TCR beta sequencing to assess whether each TCR beta V gene segment acted as functional or pseudogenic. Donor age, sex, ethnicity and CMV serostatus were compiled together with the repertoire data. In a later genetic analysis, genome-wide SNP genotypes for about three fifths of the roughly 670 donors were used, and that subset was treated as a discovery cohort. Every discovery cohort repertoire had been produced on one sequencing platform. Class I and class II HLA loci were covered by the typing at four-digit resolution. The number of donors typed differed by locus, with about 629-640 for A, B, C, DRB1 and DQB1, roughly 520 for DQA1, some 570 for DPA1, and 400 to 490 for DPB1. Several DR-DQ haplotypes were treated as single units for association and clustering because of strong linkage in the cohort. On average, roughly 250,000 unique TCR beta nucleotide sequences were sequenced per donor among 398 genotyped donors of the cohort, with roughly 18% of those sequences being non-productive.

In total, 630 or so healthy bone marrow donors made up the cohort. At the time of sampling, all cohort members were nominally healthy, though unrecorded immune exposures were likely present. The donor tested CMV seropositive, placing the donor among the 289 seropositive members of the cohort. Every donor gave a peripheral blood sample, and the peripheral blood mononuclear cells from that sample were used for TCR beta sequencing. The Qiagen DNeasy Blood Extraction Kit was used to extract genomic DNA from the blood cell samples. The library was produced with the immunoSEQ multiplex PCR assay. For the multiplex PCR, a mixture combining 60 forward primers for TCR Vbeta segments and 13 reverse primers for TCR Jbeta segments was used. Amplification of the CDR3 region of rearranged TCR beta genes was performed with a multiplex PCR assay on genomic DNA. The Illumina HiSeq System was used to sequence the amplified TCR beta libraries as 87-base-pair reads. The authors processed their data as follows. A later analysis counted tens of millions of unique TCR beta chains across the 600 to 850 repertoires, and about 10 million of these chains were shared by at least two donors. To remove PCR and sequencing errors, raw reads were error-corrected and collapsed into unique sequences using a nearest-neighbor algorithm that merged closely related sequences. Alignment of CDR3 sequences to IMGT reference sequences was used to assign V, D and J gene segments. Each retained sequence needed at least a six-nucleotide match to both a V gene segment and a J gene segment. Rearrangements were classified as productive when the CDR3 lacked stop codons and remained in frame with V and J, and all other rearrangements were classified as non-productive. Following IMGT convention, CDR3 was defined as the stretch from the second conserved V-encoded cysteine to the conserved J-encoded phenylalanine. In an earlier analysis of some 550 of the donors, sequences lacking an unambiguous match to a single V gene segment were excluded. An earlier analysis of 587 of the donors classified V segments as functional when productive rearrangements were above 56.7% and as segregating when the standard deviation between donors was above 5%. To diagnose cytomegalovirus status from the catalog of TCR beta chain sequences, a statistical classification framework was built. A later analysis assigned V and J genes by comparing TCR nucleotide sequences with IMGT/GENE-DB human TR gene sequences. In a later analysis, CDR3 sequences and most-parsimonious VDJ recombination scenarios were assigned using the TCRdist pipeline. In a later analysis, each TCR beta chain was defined by its CDR3 amino acid sequence together with its V-gene family, and reads lacking a unique V-gene family were excluded. As a way to deal with suspected cross-contamination and a sequencing artifact, a later analysis dropped 640 or so nucleotide sequences that were highly shared and had low generation probability. In a later analysis, a clonal expansion index for each public chain was calculated from normalized within-repertoire ranks of inferred template counts. In a later analysis, generation probabilities were computed with a VDJ recombination model fitted to out-of-frame rearrangements, and the resulting probabilities were checked against IGoR. A later analysis scored TCR-TCR, TCR-HLA and TCR-CMV co-occurrence with hypergeometric tests, applying a repertoire-size bias correction to TCR pairs. To estimate false discovery rates, a later analysis permuted the HLA or CMV assignments 20 times. In a later analysis, co-occurring TCRs were grouped using DBSCAN, and TCRdist sequence similarity was added for clustering within HLA-allele-positive subsets. Co-occurrence clustering excluded repertoires with fewer than 30,000 or more than 120,000 public chains, plus five with anomalous nucleotide sharing. TCRdb holds this immuneACCESS table with in-frame rearrangements only. Some clones are missing; in checked studies, unresolved V genes explain under half, and the rest has no known cause. The DNA was the basis for D and trimming; V, J and clone size are from that table. In this sample the table shows more than 95,000 clones, around 80% of which occur a single time. The leading ten clones occupy approximately 5% of the sample.

What the research found in general, with its limitations: According to a later analysis, TCR association rates differed among HLA loci, with DRB1 alleles showing the most associated TCRs and HLA-C alleles showing the fewest. A few of the identified cytomegalovirus-associated TCR beta chains were confirmed in vitro to be specific for cytomegalovirus antigens. The classifier was reported to diagnose cytomegalovirus status with high specificity and sensitivity in both the original and validation cohorts. In an earlier analysis of a few hundred of the donors, most TCR beta V segments were observed in productive rearrangements about 90% or about 30% of the time, broadly matching IMGT annotations. When HLA alleles, especially DR and DQ, strongly co-occurred, TCR associations were difficult to assign to individual alleles. A later analysis reported that several top co-occurrence clusters appeared linked to parvovirus B19, influenza, CMV and Epstein-Barr virus. Some IMGT-functional V segments, including TRBV6-2 and TRBV6-3, could not be distinguished by the 87-base-pair reads and were therefore excluded. A later genetic analysis reported fewer N-insertions in productive TCRs among donors in an Asian-associated ancestry cluster than the roughly 620-donor mean. The only immune exposure information available for the cohort was CMV serostatus. Most CMV-associated TCR beta chains appeared to be HLA-restricted in a later analysis, and the HLA associations seemed to be driven largely by CMV exposure. A later genetic analysis associated a missense DCLRE1C variant with V-gene and J-gene trimming of TCR beta chains, and an independent cohort replicated the association. Because counts were too low, under 20 rarely observed V segments, including chromosome 9 orphons, were left out of the earlier analysis of about 500 of the donors. Because some donors lacked HLA typing at each locus, the association tests relied only on the typed subset. A later analysis associated 15,000 to 20,000 TCR beta sequences with specific HLA alleles at a false discovery rate of 0.05. A further reported finding was that TCR beta sequences accurately predicted the HLA-A and HLA-B alleles for most subjects in the first cohort. Correlated functional status among segregating V segments might be attributable to linkage disequilibrium, but an unknown experimental factor could not be ruled out. In this cohort, only TCR beta chains were sequenced, and detectable features were limited by the absence of alpha or paired-chain data. A total of 150 to 200 TCR beta chains were listed by the study as associated with cytomegalovirus. Most TCR sequences were seen in very few donors, while some public TCRs were found in many individuals. A later analysis found that HLA-associated TCR beta chains were more clonally expanded and had lower generation probabilities than equally common non-associated chains. A group of highly shared sequence variants was considered likely to be a technical artifact of the sequencing pipeline. The authors suggested that the approach could potentially be extended to other disease states and immunological phenotypes. The presence/absence analyses assumed that sequencing depth was roughly uniform across donors, and that assumption may not be true.

Counted from cysteine to phenylalanine, this CDR3 has 14 amino acids. Left in the record is the CDR3 DNA by itself, 42 bases read in frame from the first base. Via the germline V gene, CDR1 is SQVTM and CDR2 ANQGSEA. V has 5 bases trimmed and J has 1 base trimmed; junction bases matching no gene number 7. This clone was seen only a few times. There is no known antigen for this receptor. One base away there is no much larger clone; base qualities are not given. The specimen sequenced was PBMCs. The receptor chain draws on TRBV29-1 and TRBJ2-5; the central 7 bases match TRBD2. This clonotype was obtained from a woman aged 18-29 years in good health and CMV-seropositive. DNA sequence: TGCAGCGTTCTGAGAAGCGGGGTCCAAGAGACCCAGTACTTC. This gives the protein CSVLRSGVQETQYF.